This T cell receptor beta chain was captured in a study of CD8+CD57+ T cells in acquired aplastic anemia. Study background: On average, sorted CD4+ and CD8+ cells gave 3 to 4 ug of DNA.

Genomic DNA constituted the template upon which TCR beta VDJ and CDR3 profiling was performed. Via MiXCR, TCRdb re-called the reads, giving one row per CDR3 protein. The top ten clones hold about 9.7% of a sample with some 200,000 distinct CDR3 sequences, roughly half of them seen once. The CDR3 covers 14 residues. V lost 2 bases, J lost 5 bases, and 13 bases lay in between. Germline-derived CDR1 and CDR2 are DFQATT and SNEGSKA (reference sequence). As regards this clonotype: Its antigen is currently unknown.

Patients selected for sequencing had displayed CD8+CD57+ cell expansion by flow cytometry. Patients were untreated when blood was sampled. Study-wide points: Roughly 30 CD8+ CDR3 sequences occurred in both the patients and the controls.

The TCR comes from a human donor with aplastic anemia. The sequenced material came from sorted CD4+, CD8+, or CD8+CD57+ T cells (not recorded which) from PBMCs. The chain has TRBV20-1 and TRBJ2-1, with a weak D call TRBD1 (5 bases). CDR3 coding DNA: TGCAGTGCTAGAAGACAGACCGTTAACAATGAGCAGTTCTTC. It translates to CSARRQTVNNEQFF.